This entry lists 18 T cell receptor beta chains sequenced from one sample in a study of blood T cells in healthy people across ages. Then a second PCR, running about 7 to 11 cycles, was carried out with a sample-barcoded 5' primer and a J-beta primer mix. Via MiXCR, TCRdb re-called the 5' RACE reads, giving one row per CDR3 protein. Of about 900,000 distinct CDR3 sequences detected, about 62% appear once; the ten largest clones hold roughly 26%. Sequencing input: blood. Receptors were obtained from a man aged 25 to 40 in good health.

The chain combines TRBV10-3 with TRBJ2-7, with D possibly TRBD2 on 7 matching bases. From germline, CDR1 is ENHRY and CDR2 SYGVKD. This CDR3 contains 14 residues. The ends were cut back, 10 bases at V and 9 bases at J, with 25 bases in the middle. CDR3 DNA sequence: TGTGCCACCAGGCTCGCCGGGGGGCACGGTGGGCAGTACTTC. It encodes CATRLAGGHGGQYF.

This rearrangement joins TRBV20-1 to TRBJ2-4; D is perhaps TRBD2 (5 bases). The J call is uncertain, as TRBJ2-7 better fits the DNA end. The CDR3 extends over 14 amino acids. Germline CDR1 and CDR2: DFQATT and SNEGSKA (reference sequence). The CDR3 sequence is CSARVPGSSYEQYF. The CDR3 nucleotides are TGCAGTGCTAGAGTGCCGGGAAGCTCCTACGAGCAGTACTTC.

This chain links TRBV28 with TRBJ2-1; D gene ambiguous. With 4 bases removed from V and 0 bases from J, the gap between germline ends came to 10 bases. The CDR3 consists of 15 residues. CDR1 and CDR2 from the germline V gene are MDHEN and SYDVKM. CDR3 nucleotide sequence: TGTGCCAGCAGTTGGGATCAGGACTCCTACAATGAGCAGTTCTTC. This gives the protein CASSWDQDSYNEQFF.

This chain links TRBV3-1 with TRBJ1-2; D remains ambiguous. Trimming left V 0 bases short and J 8 bases short, with 10 bases between. The CDR3 is 13 residues long. Germline loops: CDR1 LGHDT, CDR2 YNNKEL (reference sequence). The CDR3: CASSQESSGGYTF. DNA of the CDR3: TGTGCCAGCAGCCAAGAGTCAAGTGGGGGCTACACCTTC.

The V and J genes are TRBV2 and TRBJ2-1; D might be TRBD1 (6 bases). Germline V gene data show CDR1 as SNHLY and CDR2 as FYNNEI. Trimming took off 8 bases at V and 3 bases at J, with 17 bases between the two ends. CDR3 length equals 15 residues. This chain's CDR3 is CASADRGHDYNEQFF. The DNA for the CDR3 is TGTGCCAGCGCTGATCGGGGACACGACTACAATGAGCAGTTCTTC.

This clonotype was counted between two and nine times. The chain recombines TRBV20-1 with TRBJ2-1; the D gene is possibly TRBD1 (6 bases). V lost 1 base, J lost 3 bases, and 13 bases lay in between. The germline V gene encodes CDR1 DFQATT and CDR2 SNEGSKA (reference sequence). This CDR3 region has 15 residues. CDR3 region: CSARVNYRDYNEQFF. The CDR3 nucleotides are TGCAGTGCTAGAGTTAACTACAGGGACTACAATGAGCAGTTCTTC.

The rearrangement uses TRBV20-1 and TRBJ2-5, with TRBD1 matching over 8 bases. Matching the DNA end better, TRBJ2-7 makes the J call doubtful. CDR1 and CDR2 from the germline V gene are DFQATT and SNEGSKA (reference sequence). The length of the CDR3 is 12 residues. The CDR3 here is CSASRGQGEQYF. Written as DNA, the CDR3 is TGCAGTGCTAGCAGGGGGCAAGGCGAGCAGTACTTC.

V usage is TRBV20-1 and J usage is TRBJ2-1, with TRBD2 identical over 8 bases. Germline values: CDR1 DFQATT, CDR2 SNEGSKA (reference sequence). This CDR3 spans 15 amino acids. The V and J ends lost 3 bases and 7 bases, in that order; junction bases with no gene match: 11. CDR3: CSARLPGGTINEQFF. The DNA for the CDR3 is TGCAGTGCTAGGTTGCCGGGGGGGACTATAAATGAGCAGTTCTTC.

In nucleotides, the CDR3 is TGTGCCAGCAGTTTAAAAAAGGACGGCCCATTCTATGGCTACACCTTC. It translates to CASSLKKDGPFYGYTF. The chain joins TRBV28 to TRBJ1-2, with unresolved D. The CDR3 has 16 amino acids. In germline, CDR1 is MDHEN, CDR2 SYDVKM. V lost 2 bases, J lost 4 bases, and 17 bases lay in between.

Only one count was recorded for this clonotype. This sequence joins TRBV7-8 and TRBJ2-1; TRBD2 matches at 8 bases. V gave up 5 bases and J gave up 6 bases; unmatched junction bases: 6. This CDR3 is built from 14 residues. Germline V gene sequence: CDR1 SGHVS, CDR2 FQNEAQ. CDR3 nucleotide sequence: TGTGCCAGCAGCACCGGGGGGGGCGGCAATGAGCAGTTCTTC. Its protein product is CASSTGGGGNEQFF.

About this clonotype: At one end the junction does not follow the germline gene, possibly because of a read error. The chain uses TRBV29-1 and TRBJ1-2, with 7 bases that match TRBD1. The germline V gene encodes CDR1 SQVTM and CDR2 ANQGSEA. The length of the CDR3 is 14 residues. The CDR3 sequence: CGVEGRGAYYGYTF. In nucleotides, the CDR3 is TGCGGCGTTGAAGGCAGGGGGGCTTACTATGGCTACACCTTC.

The gene calls are TRBV7-2 and TRBJ1-4, with TRBD1 matching over 7 bases. Per the germline V gene, CDR1 is SGHTA and CDR2 is FQGNSA. V lost 3 bases, J lost 8 bases, and 9 bases stayed unmatched. The CDR3 has 15 amino acids. CDR3 amino acids: CASSFTTGVGEKLFF. In nucleotides, the CDR3 is TGTGCCAGCAGCTTCACCACAGGGGTCGGGGAAAAACTGTTTTTT.

This chain links TRBV20-1 with TRBJ2-7, with 10 bases matching TRBD2. The J call could be wrong; TRBJ2-5 is a better fit for the DNA end. CDR1 is DFQATT and CDR2 is SNEGSKA in the germline V gene (reference sequence). This CDR3 comprises 14 residues. The DNA for the CDR3 is TGCAGTGCAAAGGCCGGGACTAGCGAAGAGACCCAGTACTTC. The encoded protein is CSAKAGTSEETQYF.

The V and J genes are TRBV12-3 or TRBV12-4 and TRBJ2-6, with a weak D call TRBD1 (6 bases). Deletions cut 5 bases from V and 0 bases from J, with 14 bases between. The CDR3 totals 17 residues. CDR3 DNA sequence: TGTGCCAGCAGTCCGACAGGTCCTAGCTCTGGGGCCAACGTCCTGACTTTC. As protein: CASSPTGPSSGANVLTF.

This clonotype has only a few counts. The J gene is TRBJ2-7, the V gene TRBV7-2; D is unresolved. From germline, CDR1 is SGHTA and CDR2 FQGNSA. V was pared by 5 bases and J by 2 bases, with 10 bases between. This CDR3 is built from 13 residues. The CDR3: CASSEDWAYEQYF. The CDR3 nucleotides read TGTGCCAGCAGCGAAGACTGGGCCTACGAGCAGTACTTC.

The chain carries TRBV15 and TRBJ2-6; TRBD1 agrees at 8 bases. Trimming removed 3 bases from V and 2 bases from J; junction bases left unmatched: 9. This CDR3 has 18 amino acids. Germline V gene sequence: CDR1 LNHNV, CDR2 YYDKDF (reference sequence). The CDR3 DNA reads TGTGCCACCAGCAGCTTGACAGGGGCCCTAGCTGGGGCCAACGTCCTGACTTTC. Translated: CATSSLTGALAGANVLTF.

The chain has TRBV11-1 and TRBJ2-4; 7 bases align to TRBD1. The CDR3 is 16 residues long. Germline-derived CDR1 and CDR2 are SGHAT and FQDESV (reference sequence). With V trimmed by 3 bases and J by 3 bases, 8 bases remained unmatched. The CDR3 loop is CASSFAFGTVKNIQYF. As DNA, the CDR3 is TGTGCCAGCAGCTTCGCGTTCGGGACAGTCAAAAACATTCAGTACTTC.

The gene calls are TRBV6-2 or TRBV6-3 and TRBJ1-5, with D maybe TRBD1 (5 bases). This CDR3 contains 14 residues. CDR1 MNHEY and CDR2 SVGEGT come from the germline V gene. Trimming took 1 base from V and 4 from J, leaving 8 bases between them. In DNA form, the CDR3 reads TGTGCCAGCAGTTACTATGGGGGGAATCAGCCCCAGCATTTT. Protein: CASSYYGGNQPQHF.